The clone carrying this TCR beta chain was observed a few times. Its antigen is currently unknown. This specimen comes from a study of cytomegalovirus exposure and HLA in healthy donors. Study findings and constraints: The study designated fewer than 200 TCR beta chains cytomegalovirus-associated.

Germline V CDR1 and CDR2: MNHNY, SVGAGI (reference sequence). The V gene lost 2 bases and the J gene lost 7 bases, with 11 bases spanning the gap. The CDR3 has 13 residues. The data were produced by immunoSEQ multiplex PCR, yet TCRdb's version contains in-frame clones alone and is incomplete. The table includes about 200,000 clones, around 86% detected once. The donors were members of the validation cohort comprising approximately 110 subjects, separate from the roughly 690-subject first cohort. The J gene is TRBJ1-2, the V gene TRBV6-6; no clear D. Specimen: PBMCs. The receptor was derived from a young woman in good health and CMV-seronegative. The CDR3 protein is CASSYAPEGGYTF. The CDR3 DNA follows: TGTGCCAGCAGTTACGCCCCGGAGGGTGGCTACACCTTC.